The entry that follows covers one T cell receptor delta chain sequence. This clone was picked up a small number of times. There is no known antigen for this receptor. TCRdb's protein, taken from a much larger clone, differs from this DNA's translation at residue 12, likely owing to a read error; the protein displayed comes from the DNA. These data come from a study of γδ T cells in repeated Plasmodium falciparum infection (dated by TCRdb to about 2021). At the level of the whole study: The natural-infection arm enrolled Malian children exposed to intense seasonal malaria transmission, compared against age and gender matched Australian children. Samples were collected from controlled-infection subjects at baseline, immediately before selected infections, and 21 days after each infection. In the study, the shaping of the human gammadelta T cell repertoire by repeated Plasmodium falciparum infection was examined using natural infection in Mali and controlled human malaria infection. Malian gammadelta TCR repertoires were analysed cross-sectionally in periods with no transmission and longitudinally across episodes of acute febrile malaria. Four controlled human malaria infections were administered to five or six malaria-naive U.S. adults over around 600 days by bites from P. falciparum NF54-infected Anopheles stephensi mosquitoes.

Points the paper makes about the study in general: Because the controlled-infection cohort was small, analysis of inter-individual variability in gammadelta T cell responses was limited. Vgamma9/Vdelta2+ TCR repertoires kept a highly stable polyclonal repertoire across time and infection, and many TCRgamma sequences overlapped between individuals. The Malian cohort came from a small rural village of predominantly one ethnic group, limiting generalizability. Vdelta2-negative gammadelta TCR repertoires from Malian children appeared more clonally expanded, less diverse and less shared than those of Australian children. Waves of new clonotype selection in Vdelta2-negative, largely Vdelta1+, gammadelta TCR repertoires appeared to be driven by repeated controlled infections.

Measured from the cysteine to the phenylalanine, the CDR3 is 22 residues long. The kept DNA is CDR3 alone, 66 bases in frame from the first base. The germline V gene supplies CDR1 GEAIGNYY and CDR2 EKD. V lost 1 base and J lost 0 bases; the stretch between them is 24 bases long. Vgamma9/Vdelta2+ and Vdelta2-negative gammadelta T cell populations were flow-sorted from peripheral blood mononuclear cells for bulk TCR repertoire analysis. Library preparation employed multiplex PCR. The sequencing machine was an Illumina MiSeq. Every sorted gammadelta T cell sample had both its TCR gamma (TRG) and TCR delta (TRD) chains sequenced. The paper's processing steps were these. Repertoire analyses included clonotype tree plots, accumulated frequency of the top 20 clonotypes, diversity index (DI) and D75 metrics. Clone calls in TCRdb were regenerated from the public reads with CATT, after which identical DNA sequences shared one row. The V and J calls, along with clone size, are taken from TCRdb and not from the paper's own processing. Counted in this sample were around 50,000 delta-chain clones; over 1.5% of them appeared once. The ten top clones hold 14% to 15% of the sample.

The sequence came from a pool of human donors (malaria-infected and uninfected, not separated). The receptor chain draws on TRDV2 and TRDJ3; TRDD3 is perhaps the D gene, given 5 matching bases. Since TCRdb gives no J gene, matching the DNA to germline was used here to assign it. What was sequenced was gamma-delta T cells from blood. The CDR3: CACDTSQPSTGGTSWDTRQMFF. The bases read TGTGCCTGTGACACGAGCCAACCCTCGACGGGGGGTACCTCCTGGGACACCCGACAGATGTTTTTC.